The 25 T cell receptor beta chains listed next were all sequenced from one sample in a study of multiple sclerosis patients with progressive multifocal leukoencephalopathy. Clones were read by immunoSEQ multiplex PCR, and TCRdb kept only the in-frame ones, dropping some. Seen here are 29,000 or so clones, under 90% observed once, and the top ten hold about 1.4%. Time point given: more than five months of natalizumab therapy. Sample: PBMCs, taken from a patient treated with natalizumab. The receptors derive from a human donor with multiple sclerosis.

The gene calls are TRBV6-5 and TRBJ1-1; 10 nucleotides match TRBD1. CDR1 MNHEY and CDR2 SVGAGI come from the germline V gene. J lost 5 bases, V lost 6 bases, and 6 bases had no gene match. This CDR3 is 14 amino acids long. As DNA, the CDR3 is TGTGCCAGCAGCTGGACAGGGGGTTTGACTGAAGCTTTCTTT. Residues: CASSWTGGLTEAFF.

This clone has just one count. The V call is TRBV5-4, the J call TRBJ2-7; unclear D gene. V lost 2 bases and J lost 0, with 9 bases in between. Germline V lookup: CDR1 SGHNT, CDR2 YYREEE (reference sequence). The CDR3 covers 14 residues. The CDR3 sequence is CASSFHPNSYEQYF. In DNA form, the CDR3 reads TGTGCCAGCAGCTTCCACCCCAACTCCTACGAGCAGTACTTC.

This clone was seen only a few times. V is TRBV2 and J is TRBJ1-2; TRBD1 agrees at 10 bases. The V gene end was trimmed by 5 bases and the J gene end by 5 bases; junction bases not matched to a gene: 5. The CDR3 sequence is 14 residues long. CDR1 and CDR2 from the germline V gene are SNHLY and FYNNEI. CDR3 sequence: CASSRDRGAYGYTF. CDR3 sequence (DNA): TGTGCCAGCAGTCGGGACAGGGGTGCGTATGGCTACACCTTC.

This clone was recorded only once. The chain links TRBV7-2 to TRBJ1-1; 8 bases fit TRBD1. The germline V gene encodes CDR1 SGHTA and CDR2 FQGNSA. V lost 5 bases and J lost 4; bases outside the gene matches: 9. The CDR3 is 15 amino acids. The CDR3 sequence is CASSPRTGKGTEAFF. The CDR3 DNA reads TGTGCCAGCAGCCCCCGGACAGGGAAGGGCACTGAAGCTTTCTTT. Variable domain in full (rest from reference TRBV7-2 and TRBJ1-1): GAGVSQSPSNKVTEKGKDVELRCDPISGHTALYWYRQSLGQGLEFLIYFQGNSAPDKSGLPSDRFSAERTGGSVSTLTIQRTQQEDSAVYLCASSPRTGKGTEAFFGQGTRLTVV.

The CDR3: CASSPEGYTEAFF. DNA of the CDR3: TGTGCCAGCAGCCCCGAGGGTTACACTGAAGCTTTCTTT. V gene TRBV6-6 combines with J gene TRBJ1-1; no firm D call. CDR1 and CDR2 (germline): MNHNY, SVGAGI (reference sequence). The V end was cut by 6 bases, the J end by 3 bases, with 11 bases between. The CDR3 sequence is 13 residues long.

The gene calls are TRBV7-9 and TRBJ1-4; no clear D. Germline V lookup: CDR1 SEHNR, CDR2 FQNEAQ (reference sequence). The CDR3 has 15 residues. Trimming removed 4 bases from V and 11 bases from J, with 20 bases in between. In DNA, the CDR3 is TGTGCCAGCAGCTCGGAATTGGGATCATTAGGCAAACTGTTTTTT. It translates to CASSSELGSLGKLFF.

V is TRBV6-1 and J is TRBJ2-1; TRBD2 matches at 7 bases. The length of the CDR3 is 15 residues. Germline V gene data show CDR1 as MNHNS and CDR2 as SASEGT. Trimming removed 2 bases from V and 2 bases from J; junction bases left unmatched: 3. The CDR3 DNA follows: TGTGCCAGCAGTGAAAGCGGGAAGACCTACAATGAGCAGTTCTTC. Translated: CASSESGKTYNEQFF.

The chain is built from TRBV7-6 and TRBJ2-2; the match to TRBD1 covers 10 bases. The CDR3 is 16 amino acids. After removal of 0 bases from V and 4 bases from J, the junction contained 2 bases not matched to a gene. Germline assignment: CDR1 SGHVS and CDR2 FNYEAQ. CDR3 loop: CASSLATGGFTGELFF. The CDR3 DNA reads as TGTGCCAGCAGCTTAGCGACAGGGGGCTTCACCGGGGAGCTGTTTTTT.

This rearrangement joins TRBV18 to TRBJ1-4; D may be TRBD1 (5 bases). Trimming cost V 3 bases and J 1 base, with 9 bases left between them. The CDR3 is 15 residues long. CDR1 and CDR2 (germline): KGHSH, LQKENI. CDR3 protein: CASSPGLGTNEKLFF. The CDR3 nucleotides read TGTGCCAGCTCACCGGGACTGGGAACTAATGAAAAACTGTTTTTT.

Of note for this clone: The junction and the germline gene differ at one end; a read error may be behind it. The V call is TRBV5-1, the J call TRBJ1-6; 8 nucleotides agree with TRBD1. This CDR3 is built from 16 residues. Germline V CDR1 and CDR2: SGHRS, YFSETQ. DNA of the CDR3: TGCGCCAGCAGCCCGGGGGGACAGGCTTATACTTCACCCCTCCACTTT. This sequence encodes CASSPGGQAYTSPLHF.

This clone was found a few times. The genes are TRBV28 and TRBJ1-2, with a tentative D call TRBD1 (6 bases). Germline V gene lookup returns CDR1 MDHEN and CDR2 SYDVKM. V gave up 8 bases and J gave up 7 bases, with 17 bases separating them. The CDR3 extends over 13 amino acids. The CDR3 loop reads CASVWQGNVGYTF. In DNA, the CDR3 is TGTGCCAGCGTCTGGCAGGGGAATGTTGGCTACACCTTC.

The V and J genes are TRBV14 and TRBJ1-6, with no clear D. Germline V gene lookup returns CDR1 SGHDN and CDR2 FVKESK. Trimming left V 1 base short and J 14 bases short, with 15 bases between. This CDR3 region has 14 residues. This CDR3 reads CASSQVGSLRALHF. CDR3 nucleotides: TGTGCCAGCAGCCAAGTAGGCTCCTTGAGGGCCCTCCACTTT.

V gene TRBV11-2 combines with J gene TRBJ2-1; D could derive from TRBD1 or TRBD2 (5 bases each). Trimming stripped 0 bases from V and 2 bases from J, with 8 bases between. This CDR3 is built from 15 residues. Germline V CDR1 and CDR2: SGHAT, FQNNGV. Here the CDR3 reads CASSLDEGTYNEQFF. The DNA of the CDR3 is TGTGCCAGCAGCTTAGATGAGGGGACCTACAATGAGCAGTTCTTC.

V and J are TRBV11-2 and TRBJ2-3; TRBD2 agrees at 11 bases. The CDR3 has 17 residues. Germline CDR1 SGHAT, CDR2 FQNNGV. J gave up 2 bases and V 0 bases, and 4 bases lay outside the gene matches. CDR3 region: CASSLDGLAGYTDTQYF. Written as DNA, the CDR3 is TGTGCCAGCAGCTTAGATGGACTAGCGGGTTACACAGATACGCAGTATTTT.

The chain uses TRBV11-2 and TRBJ2-1, with TRBD1 matching over 9 bases. V was clipped by 5 bases and J by 14 bases; unmatched bases: 7. The CDR3 totals 12 residues. Germline lookup yields CDR1 SGHAT and CDR2 FQNNGV. This CDR3 reads CASSPGTGTEFF. As DNA, the CDR3 is TGTGCCAGCAGCCCCGGGACAGGGACGGAGTTCTTC.

The chain couples TRBV9 to TRBJ2-2, with TRBD2 matching 7 bases. Trimming removed 0 bases from V and 7 bases from J; junction bases left unmatched: 9. The CDR3 spans 16 residues. Germline CDR1 reads SGDLS; CDR2 reads YYNGEE. The CDR3 spells CASSVGRKRGNGELFF. CDR3 nucleotides: TGTGCCAGCAGCGTAGGTAGGAAGCGGGGCAACGGGGAGCTGTTTTTT.

V and J are TRBV7-2 and TRBJ1-6; 8 bases are shared with TRBD1. CDR1 SGHTA and CDR2 FQGNSA come from the germline V gene. The CDR3 has 17 residues. V trimming: 5 bases; J trimming: 4 bases; junction bases outside the gene matches: 10. In DNA, the CDR3 is TGTGCCAGCAGCCCCCCTCAGACAGGGGTTTATAATTCACCCCTCCACTTT. It yields the protein CASSPPQTGVYNSPLHF. The full variable domain, with the rest looked up from reference TRBV7-2 and TRBJ1-6, is GAGVSQSPSNKVTEKGKDVELRCDPISGHTALYWYRQSLGQGLEFLIYFQGNSAPDKSGLPSDRFSAERTGGSVSTLTIQRTQQEDSAVYLCASSPPQTGVYNSPLHFGNGTRLTVT.

This clone appeared once. The rearrangement joins TRBV25-1 to TRBJ2-7, with 8 bases lining up with TRBD2. The CDR3 covers 15 residues. The V segment lost 6 bases and the J segment 2 bases; nucleotides outside the gene matches: 9. Germline values: CDR1 MGHDK, CDR2 SYGVNS. CDR3 region: CASSGRAILTYEQYF. In DNA form, the CDR3 reads TGTGCCAGCAGCGGGAGGGCCATCCTGACCTACGAGCAGTACTTC.

This clone was observed once. This chain uses TRBV6-4 with TRBJ2-1; possibly TRBD1 for D (6 bases). Germline V gene sequence: CDR1 MRHNA, CDR2 SNTAGT. This CDR3 is built from 13 residues. With 3 bases removed from V and 7 bases from J, the gap between germline ends came to 10 bases. The CDR3 reads CASSEGQQNEQFF. For the CDR3, the DNA is TGTGCCAGCAGTGAAGGACAGCAGAATGAGCAGTTCTTC.

The chain couples TRBV5-1 to TRBJ2-2; D not certain. CDR3 length: 12 amino acids. CDR1 is SGHRS, CDR2 YFSETQ, per germline. V was shortened by 2 bases and J by 6 bases, with 5 bases between the two germline ends. Written as DNA, the CDR3 is TGCGCCAGCAGCTTTAATTCCGGGGAGCTGTTTTTT. The encoded protein is CASSFNSGELFF.

The chain employs TRBV21-1 and TRBJ1-1; the table's TRBD1 call for D was not verified on the DNA. TRBV21-1 is deemed a pseudogene. The CDR3 has 14 amino acids. In nucleotides, the CDR3 is TGTGCCAGCAGCAAAAGGCAGGTAAGTTCTGAAGCTTTCTTT. Its protein is CASSKRQVSSEAFF.

The gene calls are TRBV5-1 and TRBJ2-5; D is perhaps TRBD1 (5 bases). There are 14 residues in the CDR3. In germline, CDR1 is SGHRS, CDR2 YFSETQ. V lost 0 bases and J 5 bases, leaving 11 bases between the germline ends. The CDR3 reads CASSLDRGRETQYF. In DNA form, the CDR3 reads TGCGCCAGCAGCTTGGATAGGGGCCGGGAGACCCAGTACTTC.

Only one count was recorded for this clone. This chain links TRBV5-5 with TRBJ2-7; 7 nucleotides line up with TRBD1. After removal of 4 bases from V and 0 bases from J, the junction contained 4 bases not matched to a gene. CDR1 and CDR2 from the germline V gene are SGHKS and YYEKEE (reference sequence). This CDR3 has 14 amino acids. The CDR3 sequence: CASSRQGGSYEQYF. CDR3 DNA: TGTGCCAGCAGCCGACAGGGTGGCTCCTACGAGCAGTACTTC.

The chain carries TRBV6-4 and TRBJ1-6; D is undetermined. The germline gives CDR1 MRHNA, CDR2 SNTAGT. This CDR3 is built from 13 residues. The V gene lost 3 bases and the J gene lost 3 bases, with 3 bases spanning the gap. CDR3 protein: CASSEDYNSPLHF. CDR3 bases: TGTGCCAGCAGTGAGGACTATAATTCACCCCTCCACTTT.

The chain carries TRBV19 and TRBJ1-1, with 7 bases lining up with TRBD1. Germline V lookup: CDR1 LNHDA, CDR2 SQIVND (reference sequence). Trimming took 3 bases from V and 2 from J; bases not matched to a gene: 3. This CDR3 contains 14 residues. CDR3 nucleotide sequence: TGTGCCAGTAGTATCCAGGGGGTCAACACTGAAGCTTTCTTT. This codes for CASSIQGVNTEAFF.